This TCR beta chain was captured by sequencing in a study of STAT3 mutations in large granular lymphocyte leukemia. Study results and caveats: Every T-LGLL patient had at least one immunodominant TCRbeta clonotype.

Concerning this clone itself: Its antigen is not identified.

The CDR3 loop spans 16 amino acids. Trimming stripped 0 bases from V and 1 base from J, with 11 bases between. Germline V gene sequence: CDR1 SGHRS, CDR2 YFSETQ. Profiled with immunoSEQ multiplex PCR; TCRdb holds only in-frame clones, not every one. The table has 1,500 or so clones, around 63% seen once; the top ten hold less than 40%. The TCR comes from a woman aged 70-85 years with T-cell large granular lymphocyte leukemia. Some clones in this sample may be carry-over from other donors' samples. The chain links TRBV5-1 to TRBJ1-5; TRBD1 might be the D (5 bases). The specimen sequenced was peripheral blood mononuclear cells. CDR3 nucleotide sequence: TGCGCCAGCAGCTTGGGGTGGGGGGGAAGCAATCAGCCCCAGCATTTT. Its protein product is CASSLGWGGSNQPQHF.